Presented here are 16 T cell receptor beta chains from one specimen sequenced in a study of T cells in Graves' hyperthyroidism and ophthalmopathy. TCR beta CDR3 regions were amplified from RNA transcripts. The TCR CDR3 first-round RT-PCR relied on the HTBI primer set. TCRdb reprocessed the multiplex PCR reads via MiXCR and lists one record per CDR3 protein. The sample shows hundreds of thousands of distinct CDR3 sequences, approximately 16% of them seen only once. Sequenced material: blood. The source is a woman in her sixties or seventies with Graves' ophthalmopathy.

This chain links TRBV9 with TRBJ2-1, with 10 bases that match TRBD2. Germline V gene lookup returns CDR1 SGDLS and CDR2 YYNGEE. The CDR3 covers 17 residues. Trimming took 0 bases from V and 3 from J; bases not matched to a gene: 6. CDR3: CASSVDRTSGDYNEQFF. The CDR3 bases are TGTGCCAGCAGCGTAGATCGGACTAGCGGAGACTACAATGAGCAGTTCTTC.

This clonotype occurred a few times. J is TRBJ1-3 and V is TRBV30, with D uncertain. This CDR3 contains 13 residues. Germline loops: CDR1 GTSNPN, CDR2 SVGIG (reference sequence). The V end lost 0 bases, the J end lost 2 bases, and 5 bases lay between the germline ends. The CDR3 DNA sequence: TGTGCCTGGAGTGTAGGACCTGGAAACACCATATATTTT. Its protein is CAWSVGPGNTIYF.

This clonotype occurred many times. V is TRBV12-3 or TRBV12-4 and J is TRBJ2-7, with 7 bases aligning to TRBD2. This CDR3 comprises 14 residues. The V segment lost 5 bases and the J segment 1 base; nucleotides outside the gene matches: 5. CDR3 bases: TGTGCCAGCAGTATCCTAGCGGTTTCCTACGAGCAGTACTTC. Translation: CASSILAVSYEQYF.

Only a few counts were recorded for this clonotype. The chain carries TRBV5-1 and TRBJ1-1; TRBD1 aligns across 7 bases. Germline CDR1 and CDR2: SGHRS and YFSETQ. The V gene end was trimmed by 4 bases and the J gene end by 9 bases; junction bases not matched to a gene: 12. This CDR3 comprises 14 residues. For the CDR3, the DNA is TGCGCCAGCAGCACAGGGGACCTAGATCGGCAAGCTTTCTTT. Translated, it gives CASSTGDLDRQAFF.

This clonotype was picked up a small number of times. V and J are TRBV5-1 and TRBJ1-2; 10 bases are a match to TRBD1. The germline V gene encodes CDR1 SGHRS and CDR2 YFSETQ. This CDR3 is built from 14 residues. Unmatched junction bases numbered 4, after V lost 4 bases and J lost 4 bases. The CDR3 DNA follows: TGCGCCAGCAGCCCCGGGACAGGGGCCTATGGCTACACCTTC. Residues: CASSPGTGAYGYTF.

The rearrangement links TRBV28 to TRBJ1-2, with a tentative D call TRBD1 (6 bases). The V gene lost 11 bases and the J gene lost 3 bases, with 19 bases spanning the gap. Germline CDR1 MDHEN, CDR2 SYDVKM. The CDR3 contains 14 residues. The CDR3 protein is CAGKPTGIYYGYTF. As DNA, the CDR3 is TGTGCCGGAAAACCGACAGGTATCTACTATGGCTACACCTTC.

This clonotype was seen a few times. The V call is TRBV7-3, the J call TRBJ2-7; D not certain. CDR3 length: 14 amino acids. From germline, CDR1 is SGHTA and CDR2 FQGTGA. The V end was cut by 7 bases, the J end by 2 bases, with 15 bases between. The CDR3 bases are TGTGCCAGCACCCATCCCCGGGCGCCCTACGAGCAGTACTTC. It translates to CASTHPRAPYEQYF.

This clonotype was detected a few times. The chain uses TRBV5-1 and TRBJ2-2, with 10 bases aligning to TRBD1. The CDR3 consists of 17 residues. The junction had 9 bases not matched to a gene; V was cut back by 4 bases and J by 3 bases. Germline V gene sequence: CDR1 SGHRS, CDR2 YFSETQ. For the CDR3, the DNA is TGCGCCAGCAGCCCGAAAGGACAGGGGGGCGACACCGGGGAGCTGTTTTTT. Residues: CASSPKGQGGDTGELFF.

The DNA for the CDR3 is TGTGCCATCAGTGAGTCGATGAGACCCCTAAACGAGCAGTACTTC. Translated, it gives CAISESMRPLNEQYF. This chain links TRBV10-3 with TRBJ2-7; D not resolved. The germline CDR1 and CDR2 sequences are ENHRY and SYGVKD. Trimming took 0 bases from V and 5 from J, leaving 14 bases between them. This CDR3 is built from 15 residues.

CDR3 nucleotide sequence: TGTGCCAGCTCACCTCCGGGGCATGGAAACACCATATATTTT. This encodes CASSPPGHGNTIYF. This chain connects TRBV18 to TRBJ1-3, with D possibly being TRBD1 (5 bases). V shed 3 bases and J shed 3 bases, with 9 bases lying between them. The CDR3 has 14 amino acids. The germline gives CDR1 KGHSH, CDR2 LQKENI.

This clonotype was detected ten times or more. V gene TRBV12-3 or TRBV12-4 combines with J gene TRBJ2-3; 12 bases line up with TRBD2. The CDR3 is 16 amino acids. The V gene end was trimmed by 3 bases and the J gene end by 4 bases; junction bases not matched to a gene: 5. CDR3 protein: CASSLTSGSSSDTQYF. CDR3 nucleotides: TGTGCCAGCAGTTTGACTAGCGGGAGCTCCTCAGATACGCAGTATTTT.

This clonotype was seen only a few times. The rearrangement links TRBV4-1 to TRBJ1-4, with D hard to call. V lost 1 base and J lost 4, with 13 bases in between. The CDR3 is 16 amino acids. Germline loops: CDR1 MGHRA, CDR2 YSYEKL. The CDR3 is CASSQGSAGFNEKLFF. The DNA for the CDR3 is TGCGCCAGCAGCCAAGGGTCGGCTGGGTTTAATGAAAAACTGTTTTTT.

This clonotype was observed at least ten times. The chain links TRBV11-2 to TRBJ2-3, with D uncertain. Trimming left V 8 bases short and J 8 bases short, with 11 bases between. The CDR3 runs 11 residues. CDR1 is SGHAT and CDR2 is FQNNGV in the germline V gene. CDR3 DNA: TGTGCCAGCCGAGATCAAGGTACGCAGTATTTT. Translation gives CASRDQGTQYF.

This clonotype occurred many times. The chain carries TRBV12-3 or TRBV12-4 and TRBJ2-2; TRBD2 matches 8 bases. The CDR3 sequence is 18 residues long. The V gene end was trimmed by 2 bases and the J gene end by 4 bases; junction bases not matched to a gene: 12. The CDR3 nucleotides are TGTGCCAGCAGTTTAAGTCGGGAGGGCCCTCTGGGCACCGGGGAGCTGTTTTTT. Its protein product is CASSLSREGPLGTGELFF.

The chain recombines TRBV28 with TRBJ1-3; D remains unclear. The CDR3 covers 12 residues. Trimming shortened V by 6 bases and J by 8 bases, and 11 bases separated the two germline ends. Germline-derived CDR1 and CDR2 are MDHEN and SYDVKM. CDR3 sequence (DNA): TGTGCCAGCAGCTCCGCCAAGGACACCATATATTTT. It specifies CASSSAKDTIYF.

On this clonotype itself: A read error may explain this, as a much larger clone is one base away. The genes are TRBV7-9 and TRBJ2-1; TRBD2 agrees at 11 bases. The CDR3 extends over 16 amino acids. Germline-derived CDR1 and CDR2 are SEHNR and FQNEAQ (reference sequence). With V trimmed by 4 bases and J by 5 bases, 7 bases remained unmatched. Here the CDR3 DNA reads TGTGCCAGCAGCTCCGTACTAGCGGGAGTAGACAATGAGCAGTTCTTC. Translated, it gives CASSSVLAGVDNEQFF.